One and the same sample provided the 11 T cell receptor beta chains below, sequenced in a study of T-cell reconstitution after alpha-beta-depleted transplantation in children. TCRbeta library preparation incorporated unique molecular identifiers. TCRdb recomputed calls from the PCR reads with MiXCR, one row per CDR3 protein. The sample lists some 600,000 distinct CDR3 sequences, 10% to 15% occurring once. The input for sequencing was PBMCs, mostly from graft donor cells, taken 360 days after TCRalphabeta/CD19-depleted stem cell transplant. The receptors originated from a male patient between 5 and 17 years old who had a stem cell transplant for acute myeloid leukemia, so the T cells may come from the graft donor.

This clonotype was seen a few times. The V call is TRBV9, the J call TRBJ2-1; the D is unclear. The V gene's germline CDR1 is SGDLS and CDR2 YYNGEE. Trimming removed 1 base at V and 3 bases at J, with 5 bases between. CDR3 length: 13 residues. CDR3 DNA: TGTGCCAGCAGCGTACGGGTCTACAATGAGCAGTTCTTC. Residues: CASSVRVYNEQFF.

This clonotype was counted a single time. The chain is built from TRBV20-1 and TRBJ2-1, with 8 bases that match TRBD2. Germline lookup yields CDR1 DFQATT and CDR2 SNEGSKA (reference sequence). V lost 2 bases, J lost 5 bases, and 17 bases stayed unmatched. This CDR3 is built from 18 residues. The CDR3 region is CSARRGGRTGGGNNEQFF. The CDR3 DNA sequence: TGCAGTGCTAGAAGGGGTGGGCGCACGGGAGGGGGGAACAATGAGCAGTTCTTC.

This clonotype has a handful of counts. The chain joins TRBV20-1 to TRBJ2-3, with 8 bases lining up with TRBD2. The CDR3 covers 12 residues. Germline V gene sequence: CDR1 DFQATT, CDR2 SNEGSKA (reference sequence). The CDR3 region is CGLAGPTDTQYF. The CDR3 DNA is TGCGGGTTAGCGGGACCCACAGATACGCAGTATTTT.

The rearrangement uses TRBV12-3 or TRBV12-4 and TRBJ2-2; 7 bases align to TRBD2. The CDR3 is 13 amino acids. With V trimmed by 5 bases and J by 7 bases, 4 bases remained unmatched. CDR3 sequence (DNA): TGTGCCAGCAGTCCCATAGCGGGCGGGGAGCTGTTTTTT. Translated, it gives CASSPIAGGELFF.

J is TRBJ2-7 and V is TRBV28; D perhaps matches TRBD2 (5 bases). Per germline, CDR1 MDHEN and CDR2 SYDVKM. The V end lost 5 bases, the J end lost 3 bases, and 23 bases lay between the germline ends. The CDR3 has 17 residues. CDR3 amino acids: CASSPRLNGEMIYEQYF. CDR3 nucleotide sequence: TGTGCCAGCAGTCCCCGGTTAAATGGGGAGATGATCTACGAGCAGTACTTC.

The chain joins TRBV7-6 to TRBJ2-5, with 8 bases fitting TRBD2. The CDR3 totals 16 residues. The V segment lost 5 bases and the J segment 4 bases; nucleotides outside the gene matches: 12. Germline values: CDR1 SGHVS, CDR2 FNYEAQ. The CDR3 region is CASSPTAGVYPETQYF. The CDR3 DNA is TGTGCCAGCAGCCCCACAGCGGGAGTGTATCCAGAGACCCAGTACTTC.

J is TRBJ2-2 and V is TRBV7-2; 7 positions agree with TRBD2. This CDR3 has 19 amino acids. The junction had 12 bases not matched to a gene; V was cut back by 1 base and J by 1 base. Germline lookup yields CDR1 SGHTA and CDR2 FQGNSA. CDR3 coding DNA: TGTGCCAGCAGCTTAGGGCCGCCATGGTCGGGAGGGAACACCGGGGAGCTGTTTTTT. It yields the protein CASSLGPPWSGGNTGELFF.

This clonotype was seen a handful of times. The chain carries TRBV6-5 and TRBJ2-2, with 16 bases fitting TRBD2. The CDR3 runs 18 residues. Trimming took 2 bases from V and 5 from J; bases not matched to a gene: 5. The germline V gene encodes CDR1 MNHEY and CDR2 SVGAGI. The CDR3, as DNA: TGTGCCAGCAGTTACGGGACTAGCGGGAGGGTGGTTACCGGGGAGCTGTTTTTT. Translating it yields CASSYGTSGRVVTGELFF.

This clonotype has a count of ten or more. This rearrangement joins TRBV20-1 to TRBJ2-7, with 12 bases identical to TRBD1. V gave up 6 bases and J gave up 3 bases; unmatched junction bases: 6. The CDR3 totals 14 residues. In germline, CDR1 is DFQATT, CDR2 SNEGSKA (reference sequence). The DNA of the CDR3 is TGCAGTGCCAGGGACAGGGGGCTGATCTACGAGCAGTACTTC. Residues: CSARDRGLIYEQYF.

This clonotype was counted between two and nine times. The chain recombines TRBV3-1 with TRBJ2-3; D gene ambiguous. The CDR3 totals 15 residues. V was shortened by 0 bases and J by 6 bases, with 13 bases between the two germline ends. The germline CDR1 and CDR2 sequences are LGHDT and YNNKEL (reference sequence). The CDR3, as DNA: TGTGCCAGCAGCCAAGAATCTCTCAAGGGTGATACGCAGTATTTT. It codes for CASSQESLKGDTQYF.

This chain links TRBV7-2 with TRBJ2-7; D is perhaps TRBD2 (6 bases). V lost 4 bases, J lost 4 bases, and 14 bases lay in between. The CDR3 sequence is 14 residues long. Per the germline V gene, CDR1 is SGHTA and CDR2 is FQGNSA. The CDR3 DNA is TGTGCCAGCAGCTCTTTGGGGGGAGGTTACGAGCAGTACTTC. Encoded protein: CASSSLGGGYEQYF.